This T cell receptor (beta chain) was sequenced for a study of shared clonotypes between healthy human individuals. A note on this clone: Antigen: not known.

Study-wide results and caveats: With several donors compared, 4.5% to 6.5% of naive CD4 clonotypes were shared.

TCRdb keeps only in-frame clones here, not all; method: immunoSEQ multiplex PCR. The sample includes millions of clones, over 85% seen only once; the top ten take 0.13%. With V trimmed by 1 base and J by 4 bases, 8 bases remained unmatched. CDR3 size: 16 residues. CDR1 is SGHVS, CDR2 FNYEAQ, per germline. Those who donated were healthy HIV-negative adults, with no recent acute infections or vaccinations reported. The rearrangement joins TRBV7-6 to TRBJ2-7, with 9 bases matching TRBD1. The clonotype originates from a man aged 18 to 30 in good health. Sequences were obtained from naive CD4+ T cells sorted from blood. Subset here: CD45RA+ positively selected. Here the CDR3 reads CASSLVGWGTGYEQYF. CDR3 sequence (DNA): TGTGCCAGCAGCTTAGTCGGGTGGGGGACAGGGTACGAGCAGTACTTC.